These T cell receptor beta chains were read from a single sample in a study of PD-1 blockade in classical Hodgkin lymphoma. Data came from immunoSEQ multiplex PCR; TCRdb stores just in-frame clones and leaves some out. The sample records around 66,000 clones, 71% being singletons. Sample: peripheral blood mononuclear cells (PBMCs), taken before the second cycle of nivolumab. The source is a human donor with classical Hodgkin lymphoma. Both conserved end residues are part of each CDR3. Fields, in order: J gene, D gene, clone size, V gene, CDR3 protein, CDR3 DNA. D genes are given only for firm matches. Size values are once, few and many counts, or a class for expanded clones, and some rows have none.

TRBJ2-4	NA	NA	TRBV19	CASSSGLVVGGIQYF	TGTGCCAGTAGTTCCGGCCTGGTCGTAGGTGGGATTCAGTACTTC
TRBJ1-1	NA	NA	TRBV6-5	CASSYGRGREAFF	TGTGCCAGCAGTTACGGTAGAGGCAGGGAAGCTTTCTTT
TRBJ1-1	NA	NA	TRBV19	CASTPTGGGNTEAFF	TGTGCCAGTACCCCCACGGGGGGCGGGAACACTGAAGCTTTCTTT
TRBJ2-1	TRBD2	few	TRBV7-8	CASSLSGSTYNEQFF	TGTGCCAGCAGCTTAAGCGGGAGCACCTACAATGAGCAGTTCTTC
TRBJ2-1	NA	NA	TRBV25-1	CASRNAFATHEQFF	TGTGCCAGCAGGAACGCCTTCGCCACCCATGAGCAGTTCTTC
TRBJ2-7	TRBD1	NA	TRBV27	CASSLSSTGSYEQYF	TGTGCCAGCAGTTTATCATCGACAGGGTCCTACGAGCAGTACTTC
TRBJ2-7	NA	NA	TRBV7-9	CASSRMGAGTYEQYF	TGTGCCAGCAGCCGAATGGGGGCCGGAACCTACGAGCAGTACTTC
TRBJ1-5	TRBD1	NA	TRBV23-1	CASSLRDRGHFKNQPQHF	TGCGCCAGCAGCCTCCGGGACAGGGGCCACTTTAAGAATCAGCCCCAGCATTTT
TRBJ1-2	TRBD1	many	TRBV12-5	CASGLPGQANYGYTF	TGTGCTAGTGGTTTGCCAGGACAGGCTAACTATGGCTACACCTTC
TRBJ1-5	TRBD1	few	TRBV12-5	CASGLETGFTQHF	TGTGCTAGTGGTTTGGAGACAGGGTTCACCCAGCATTTT
TRBJ2-6	TRBD1	NA	TRBV11-2	CASRQTGGAVTGANVLTF	TGTGCCAGCAGGCAGACAGGGGGCGCAGTGACTGGGGCCAACGTCCTGACTTTC
TRBJ1-2	TRBD1	NA	TRBV19	CASSSPGQSMGYTF	TGTGCCAGTAGTTCCCCGGGACAGTCTATGGGCTACACCTTC
TRBJ2-1	NA	NA	TRBV27	CASSPDRISYNEQFF	TGTGCCAGCAGCCCTGATAGAATTTCCTACAATGAGCAGTTCTTC
TRBJ1-5	NA	NA	TRBV19	CASSIPGTQPQHF	TGTGCCAGTAGTATCCCCGGGACACAGCCCCAGCATTTT
TRBJ2-1	TRBD1	NA	TRBV7-9	CASSTQGQVDSYNEQFF	TGTGCCAGCAGCACCCAGGGACAGGTTGACTCCTACAATGAGCAGTTCTTC
TRBJ1-5	NA	NA	TRBV21-1	CASSKSGGPRHQPQHF	TGTGCCAGCAGCAAATCTGGGGGGCCTCGGCATCAGCCCCAGCATTTT
TRBJ2-1	NA	NA	TRBV7-3	CASSLGEGAVEQFF	TGTGCCAGCAGCTTAGGGGAAGGGGCCGTTGAGCAGTTCTTC
TRBJ2-3	NA	NA	TRBV2	CASRTAGEHTQYF	TGTGCCAGCAGGACGGCGGGTGAGCATACGCAGTATTTT
TRBJ1-1	NA	NA	TRBV5-4	CASSLDAITEAFF	TGTGCCAGCAGCTTGGACGCGATTACTGAAGCTTTCTTT
TRBJ1-1	NA	NA	TRBV5-1	CASSLEGPHTEAFF	TGCGCCAGCAGCTTGGAGGGGCCACACACTGAAGCTTTCTTT
TRBJ2-7	NA	many	TRBV6-1	CASSNDRNSYEQYF	TGTGCCAGCAGTAACGACAGGAACTCCTACGAGCAGTACTTC
TRBJ1-4	TRBD1	NA	TRBV25-1	CASSASGTGFEKLFF	TGTGCCAGCAGTGCATCCGGGACAGGGTTTGAAAAACTGTTTTTT
TRBJ1-1	TRBD1	NA	TRBV25-1	CASSEWGTVEAFF	TGTGCCAGCAGTGAATGGGGGACAGTTGAAGCTTTCTTT
TRBJ2-7	NA	NA	TRBV6-6	CASSYSTGVDEQYF	TGTGCCAGCAGTTACTCGACTGGGGTGGACGAGCAGTACTTC
TRBJ2-4	TRBD2	NA	TRBV7-8	CASGGAKNIQYF	TGTGCGAGCGGGGGAGCCAAAAACATTCAGTACTTC
TRBJ1-2	NA	NA	TRBV28	CASSLYSERANLGYTF	TGTGCCAGCAGTTTATATAGCGAGAGGGCCAACCTCGGCTACACCTTC
TRBJ2-1	TRBD1	NA	TRBV18	CASSPPGQGNNEQFF	TGTGCCAGCTCACCACCGGGACAGGGAAACAATGAGCAGTTCTTC
TRBJ1-1	NA	NA	TRBV6-1	CASSVGGLNTEAFF	TGTGCCAGCAGTGTGGGGGGATTGAACACTGAAGCTTTCTTT
TRBJ2-1	NA	once	TRBV7-3	CASSREQGNEQFF	TGTGCCAGCAGCCGGGAACAGGGCAATGAGCAGTTCTTC
TRBJ2-7	NA	NA	TRBV19	CASSLGLQGSYEQYF	TGTGCCAGTAGTCTGGGACTACAGGGCTCCTACGAGCAGTACTTC
TRBJ2-3	NA	NA	TRBV2	CASSGSLTDTQYF	TGTGCCAGCAGCGGGAGCTTAACAGATACGCAGTATTTT
TRBJ1-5	NA	NA	TRBV28	CASSFKGVGENQPQHF	TGTGCCAGCAGTTTCAAAGGGGTCGGGGAAAATCAGCCCCAGCATTTT
TRBJ2-7	NA	few	TRBV9	CASSVYSDGTQYF	TGTGCCAGCAGCGTCTACTCGGACGGAACGCAGTACTTC
TRBJ2-3	TRBD1	NA	TRBV27	CASRPGQTFADTQYF	TGTGCCAGCAGACCGGGACAGACTTTTGCAGATACGCAGTATTTT
TRBJ1-4	NA	few	TRBV5-5	CASSWGGANEKLFF	TGTGCCAGCAGCTGGGGGGGAGCTAATGAAAAACTGTTTTTT
TRBJ2-6	TRBD1	few	TRBV2	CASNGQGAGANVLTF	TGTGCCAGCAACGGACAGGGGGCTGGGGCCAACGTCCTGACTTTC
TRBJ2-7	TRBD1	NA	TRBV18	CASSKTGARGYEQYF	TGTGCCAGCTCAAAGACAGGGGCGAGAGGATACGAGCAGTACTTC
TRBJ1-5	NA	NA	TRBV10-3	CAISQEVRNQPQHF	TGTGCCATCAGTCAGGAGGTTCGCAATCAGCCCCAGCATTTT
TRBJ1-5	NA	NA	TRBV10-3	CAISESTSQPQHF	TGTGCCATCAGTGAGTCGACTAGTCAGCCCCAGCATTTT
TRBJ2-5	TRBD2	NA	TRBV5-4	CASSWGGWTQYF	TGTGCCAGCAGCTGGGGGGGGTGGACCCAGTACTTC
TRBJ2-2	NA	once	TRBV28	CASSSRGATGELFF	TGTGCCAGCAGTTCTCGAGGGGCTACCGGGGAGCTGTTTTTT
TRBJ2-2	TRBD2	NA	TRBV9	CASSVVGTSGRTGELFF	TGTGCCAGCAGCGTAGTTGGGACTAGCGGGAGAACCGGGGAGCTGTTTTTT
TRBJ2-3	TRBD2	NA	TRBV11-2	CASSLVSGDSTDTQYF	TGTGCCAGCAGCTTAGTTAGCGGGGATAGCACAGATACGCAGTATTTT
TRBJ1-2	NA	few	TRBV28	CASSFSPNYGYTF	TGTGCCAGCAGTTTCTCCCCTAACTATGGCTACACCTTC
TRBJ2-3	TRBD2	few	TRBV5-1	CASSSQTISGGDTQYF	TGCGCCAGCAGCTCGCAGACCATTAGCGGGGGAGATACGCAGTATTTT
TRBJ2-4	TRBD1	medium-sized	TRBV5-6	CASSSNDRGLYF	TGTGCCAGCAGCTCCAACGACAGGGGCCTCTACTTC
TRBJ2-2	NA	NA	TRBV5-4	CASSLNPRGELFF	TGTGCCAGCAGCTTGAACCCTCGCGGGGAGCTGTTTTTT
TRBJ2-7	NA	NA	TRBV7-2	CASSLEAFFDEQYF	TGTGCCAGCAGCTTAGAGGCGTTTTTCGACGAGCAGTACTTC
TRBJ2-6	NA	few	TRBV5-1	CASSLNRPEGVLTF	TGCGCCAGCAGCTTGAACAGGCCCGAGGGCGTCCTGACTTTC
TRBJ1-6	TRBD1	NA	TRBV2	CASSTGGGSPLHF	TGTGCCAGCAGCACAGGGGGGGGTTCACCCCTCCACTTT
TRBJ2-2	NA	NA	TRBV28	CASGDGAMTGELFF	TGTGCCAGCGGTGACGGGGCGATGACCGGGGAGCTGTTTTTT
TRBJ1-2	NA	NA	TRBV7-9	CASSSLPDSYGYTF	TGTGCCAGCAGCTCCCTCCCTGACTCCTATGGCTACACCTTC
TRBJ1-1	TRBD1	NA	TRBV16	CASSLDRGNTEAFF	TGTGCCAGCAGCCTCGACAGGGGGAACACTGAAGCTTTCTTT